The rows below give T cell receptor beta chains drawn from one sample of a study of shared clonotypes between healthy human individuals. Profiling relied on immunoSEQ multiplex PCR, and the TCRdb table lists in-frame clones only, not all of them. The sample has 700,000 to 950,000 clones; about 96% are singletons. Sequenced sample: naive CD8+ T cells sorted from blood. All receptors derive from a man aged 25 to 40 in good health. The CDR3 runs from the conserved cysteine through the conserved F or W. Each record gives: V gene, J gene, CDR3 protein.

>TRBV27|TRBJ2-3
CASSITSEAQYF
>TRBV7-9|TRBJ2-7
CASSLPSTLYEQYF
>TRBV7-2|TRBJ1-1
CASSQGGQMNEAFF
>TRBV29-1|TRBJ2-1
CSVLGADYNEQFF
>TRBV7-9|TRBJ2-3
CASSLGERSASTDTQYF
>TRBV15|TRBJ2-7
CATSTDRPTYEQYF
>TRBV29-1|TRBJ2-3
CSAILAGGGSSTDTQYF
>TRBV6-5|TRBJ2-5
CASSSAGETQYF
>TRBV2|TRBJ2-7
CASSDLRDTSYEQYF
>TRBV15|TRBJ2-2
CATSRDQRHKNTGELFF
>TRBV27|TRBJ2-3
CASSLRDRITDTQYF
>TRBV9|TRBJ2-3
CASSLEGGLDTQYF
>TRBV5-4|TRBJ1-5
CASSLFGEGNQPQHF
>TRBV27|TRBJ2-5
CASAETPGQQETQYF
>TRBV27|TRBJ2-7
CASSHGLAGTYEQYF
>TRBV14|TRBJ2-7
CASSPARGGRNEQYF
>TRBV9|TRBJ2-2
CASSTRSGELFF
>TRBV19|TRBJ2-3
CASSTSVGGTDTQYF
>TRBV14|TRBJ1-3
CASSQGDSGSGNTIYF
>TRBV19|TRBJ1-4
CASSMTVDRYNEKLFF
>TRBV2|TRBJ2-2
CASSSSANTGELFF
>TRBV11-2|TRBJ1-1
CASSTWESTEAFF
>TRBV2|TRBJ2-7
CASSELVPASYEQYF
>TRBV29-1|TRBJ1-2
CSVNTGKNYGYTF
>TRBV5-6|TRBJ2-3
CASSFTGLFPTSTDTQYF
>TRBV9|TRBJ2-7
CASSDGRGNSYEQYF
>TRBV13|TRBJ2-1
CASSPRGESQSEQFF
>TRBV28|TRBJ2-7
CASSFLRDPYEQYF
>TRBV4-3|TRBJ2-2
CASSQAFLAGGLSGTGELFF
>TRBV4-1|TRBJ1-5
CASSQGQGANQPQHF
>TRBV6-1|TRBJ2-7
CASSERAGADEQYF
>TRBV5-4|TRBJ1-1
CASSLADMGEAFF
>TRBV30|TRBJ1-1
CAWSVGLMNTEAFF
>TRBV27|TRBJ2-7
CASSLFQGAYEQYF
>TRBV4-3|TRBJ2-1
CASSQNPTPTYNEQFF
>TRBV11-2|TRBJ1-2
CASSTRDTRDYGYTF
>TRBV7-6|TRBJ2-7
CASSFAGESYEQYF
>TRBV6-4|TRBJ2-1
CASSPGPSYNEQFF
>TRBV6-6|TRBJ2-7
CASSPGPPPNEQYF
>TRBV27|TRBJ2-4
CASSLGPRGIQYF
>TRBV7-6|TRBJ1-2
CASSSEAGARGYGYTF
>TRBV14|TRBJ2-1
CASSQEIPGPYNEQFF
>TRBV7-9|TRBJ1-1
CASSLGAEQGIGTEAFF
>TRBV9|TRBJ2-1
CASSPTRDLLSYNEQFF
>TRBV5-4|TRBJ2-2
CASSHGNSFVGELFF
>TRBV7-8|TRBJ2-1
CASSYFSGIYNEQFF
>TRBV7-6|TRBJ1-5
CASSLAGQGLGYSNQPQHF
>TRBV2|TRBJ2-7
CASSSGTGPYEQYF
>TRBV11-2|TRBJ1-1
CASSPIWGTEAFF
>TRBV7-8|TRBJ2-7
CASSLSSIRDSGREQYF